This T cell receptor (beta chain) originates from a study of shared clonotypes between healthy human individuals. The CDR3 sequence is 14 residues long. CDR1 is SGDLS, CDR2 YYNGEE, per germline. V lost 4 bases to trimming and J lost 7 bases, with 18 bases between them. The table came from immunoSEQ multiplex PCR; TCRdb's copy has only in-frame clones and leaves some out. This sample yields about 330,000 clones, of which 80% to 90% are seen a single time; 15% to 20% belongs to the top ten. This sequence was found in a man between 18 and 29 years old in good health. The specimen sequenced was memory CD8+ T cells sorted from blood. The subset: CD45RO+ cells pooled with CCR7-negative TemRA cells. This chain uses TRBV9 with TRBJ2-7, with D possibly matching TRBD1 (6 bases). CDR3 protein: CASSQDHWTDEQYF. In DNA form, the CDR3 reads TGTGCCAGCAGCCAGGATCATTGGACAGATGAGCAGTACTTC.